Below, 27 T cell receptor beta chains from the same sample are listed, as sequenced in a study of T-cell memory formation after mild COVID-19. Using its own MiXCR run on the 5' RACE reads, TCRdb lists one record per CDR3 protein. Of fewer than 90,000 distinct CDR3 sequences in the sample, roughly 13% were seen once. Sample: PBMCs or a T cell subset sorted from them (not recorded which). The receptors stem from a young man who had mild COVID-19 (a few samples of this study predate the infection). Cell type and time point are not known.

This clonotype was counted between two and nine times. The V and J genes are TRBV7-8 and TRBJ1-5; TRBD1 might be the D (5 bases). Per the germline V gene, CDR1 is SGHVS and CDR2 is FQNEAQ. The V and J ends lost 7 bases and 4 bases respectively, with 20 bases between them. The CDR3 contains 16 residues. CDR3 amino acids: CASTLGVVGINQPQHF. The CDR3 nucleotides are TGTGCCAGCACCCTAGGGGTTGTGGGGATTAATCAGCCCCAGCATTTT.

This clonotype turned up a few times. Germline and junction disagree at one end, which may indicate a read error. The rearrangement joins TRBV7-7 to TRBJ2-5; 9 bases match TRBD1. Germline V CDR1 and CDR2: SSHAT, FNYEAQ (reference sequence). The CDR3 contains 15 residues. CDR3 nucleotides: TGTGCTAGCAGCCTGTGGACAGGGGCGGAAGAGACCCAGTACTTC. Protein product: CASSLWTGAEETQYF.

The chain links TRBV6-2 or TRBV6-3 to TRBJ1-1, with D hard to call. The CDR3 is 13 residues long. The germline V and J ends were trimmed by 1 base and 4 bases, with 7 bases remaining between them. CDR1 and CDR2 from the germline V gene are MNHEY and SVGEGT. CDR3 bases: TGTGCCAGCAGTTACTGGGTAGCCACTGAAGCTTTCTTT. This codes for CASSYWVATEAFF.

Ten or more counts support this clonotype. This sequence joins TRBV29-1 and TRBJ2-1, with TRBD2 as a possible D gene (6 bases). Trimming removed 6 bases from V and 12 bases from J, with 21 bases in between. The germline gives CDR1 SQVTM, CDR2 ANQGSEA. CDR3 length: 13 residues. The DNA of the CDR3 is TGCAGCGTACCGGGACTGCCATCAGATGGGCAGTTCTTC. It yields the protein CSVPGLPSDGQFF.

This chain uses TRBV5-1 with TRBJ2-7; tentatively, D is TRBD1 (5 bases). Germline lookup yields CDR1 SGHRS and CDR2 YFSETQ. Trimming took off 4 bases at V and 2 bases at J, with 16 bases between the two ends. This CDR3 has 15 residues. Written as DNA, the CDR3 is TGCGCCAGCAGCCCCGAACCCAGGGCCCCCTACGAGCAGTACTTC. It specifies CASSPEPRAPYEQYF.

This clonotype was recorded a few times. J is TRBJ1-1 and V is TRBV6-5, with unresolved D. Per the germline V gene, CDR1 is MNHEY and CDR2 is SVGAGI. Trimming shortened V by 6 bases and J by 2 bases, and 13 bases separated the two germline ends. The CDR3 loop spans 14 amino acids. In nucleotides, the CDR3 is TGTGCCAGCAGGGGCAAGACGGGTAACACTGAAGCTTTCTTT. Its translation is CASRGKTGNTEAFF.

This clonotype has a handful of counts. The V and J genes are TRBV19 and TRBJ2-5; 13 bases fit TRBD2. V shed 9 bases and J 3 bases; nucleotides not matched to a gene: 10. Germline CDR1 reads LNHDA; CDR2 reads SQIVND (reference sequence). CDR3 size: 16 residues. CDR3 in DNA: TGTGCCAGCAGTTTTTATGGACTAGCGGGGGAAGAGACCCAGTACTTC. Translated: CASSFYGLAGEETQYF.

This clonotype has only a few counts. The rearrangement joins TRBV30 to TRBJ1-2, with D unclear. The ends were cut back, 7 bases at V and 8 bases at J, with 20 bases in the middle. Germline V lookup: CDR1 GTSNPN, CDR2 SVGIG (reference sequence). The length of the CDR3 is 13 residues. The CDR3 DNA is TGTGCCTCGCCCGCAGGCAGAAGGAGGGGCTACACCTTC. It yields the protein CASPAGRRRGYTF.

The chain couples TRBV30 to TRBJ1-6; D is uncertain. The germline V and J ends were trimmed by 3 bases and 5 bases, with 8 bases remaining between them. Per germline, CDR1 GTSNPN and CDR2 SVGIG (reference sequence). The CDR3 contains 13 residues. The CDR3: CAWSRGNNSPLHF. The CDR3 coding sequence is TGTGCCTGGAGCCGAGGGAATAATTCACCCCTCCACTTT.

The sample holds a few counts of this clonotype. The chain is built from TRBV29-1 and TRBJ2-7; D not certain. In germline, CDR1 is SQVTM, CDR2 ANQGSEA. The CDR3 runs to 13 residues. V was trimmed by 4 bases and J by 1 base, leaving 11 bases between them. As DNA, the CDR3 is TGCAGCGTTGGGGATCGAGATTCCTACGAGCAGTACTTC. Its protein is CSVGDRDSYEQYF.

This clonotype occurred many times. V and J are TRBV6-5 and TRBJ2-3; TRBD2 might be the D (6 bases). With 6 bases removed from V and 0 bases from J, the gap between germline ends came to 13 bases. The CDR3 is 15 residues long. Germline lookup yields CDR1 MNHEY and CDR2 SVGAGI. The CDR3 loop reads CASRPSSVSTDTQYF. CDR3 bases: TGTGCCAGCAGGCCCTCTAGCGTTAGCACAGATACGCAGTATTTT.

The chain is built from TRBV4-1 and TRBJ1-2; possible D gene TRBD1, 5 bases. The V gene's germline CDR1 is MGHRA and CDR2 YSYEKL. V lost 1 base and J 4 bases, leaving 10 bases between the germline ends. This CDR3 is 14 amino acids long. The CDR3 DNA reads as TGCGCCAGCAGCCAAGTTGGGGCGTCCTATGGCTACACCTTC. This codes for CASSQVGASYGYTF.

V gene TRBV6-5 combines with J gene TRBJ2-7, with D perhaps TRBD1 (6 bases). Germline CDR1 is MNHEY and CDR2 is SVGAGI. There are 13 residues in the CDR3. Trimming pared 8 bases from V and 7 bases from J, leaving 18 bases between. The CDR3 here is CASPGPKGEEQYF. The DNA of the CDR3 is TGTGCCAGCCCCGGCCCAAAGGGGGAAGAGCAGTACTTC.

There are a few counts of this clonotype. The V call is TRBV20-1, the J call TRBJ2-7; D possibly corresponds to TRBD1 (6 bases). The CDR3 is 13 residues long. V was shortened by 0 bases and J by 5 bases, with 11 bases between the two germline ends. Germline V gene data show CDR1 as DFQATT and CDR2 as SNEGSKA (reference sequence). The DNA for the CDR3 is TGCAGTGCTAGAGACGGACAGTGGAACGAGCAGTACGTC. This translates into CSARDGQWNEQYV.

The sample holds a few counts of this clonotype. The CDR3, as DNA: TGCGCCAGCAGCCTCCCGGGACTAGCGGGGGCAGATACGCAGTATTTT. Translated, it gives CASSLPGLAGADTQYF. V usage is TRBV4-1 and J usage is TRBJ2-3, with TRBD2 matching 14 bases. The CDR3 extends over 16 amino acids. Per the germline V gene, CDR1 is MGHRA and CDR2 is YSYEKL. V lost 4 bases and J lost 4; bases outside the gene matches: 4.

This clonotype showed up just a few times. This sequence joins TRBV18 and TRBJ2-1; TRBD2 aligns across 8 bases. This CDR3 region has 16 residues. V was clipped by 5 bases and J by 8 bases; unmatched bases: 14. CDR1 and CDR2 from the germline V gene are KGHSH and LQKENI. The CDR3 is CASSFSGAPLPDEQFF. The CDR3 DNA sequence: TGTGCCAGCTCATTTAGCGGGGCACCCCTACCGGATGAGCAGTTCTTC. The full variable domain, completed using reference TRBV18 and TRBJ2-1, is NAGVMQNPRHLVRRRGQEARLRCSPMKGHSHVYWYRQLPEEGLKFMVYLQKENIIDESGMPKERFSAEFPKEGPSILRIQQVVRGDSAAYFCASSFSGAPLPDEQFFGPGTRLTVL.

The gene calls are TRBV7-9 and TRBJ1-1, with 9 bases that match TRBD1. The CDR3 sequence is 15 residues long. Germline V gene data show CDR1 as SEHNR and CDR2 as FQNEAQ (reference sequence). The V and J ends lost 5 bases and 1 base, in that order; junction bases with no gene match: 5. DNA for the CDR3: TGTGCCAGCAGCACCACAGGGGGCGGGAACACTGAAGCTTTCTTT. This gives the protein CASSTTGGGNTEAFF.

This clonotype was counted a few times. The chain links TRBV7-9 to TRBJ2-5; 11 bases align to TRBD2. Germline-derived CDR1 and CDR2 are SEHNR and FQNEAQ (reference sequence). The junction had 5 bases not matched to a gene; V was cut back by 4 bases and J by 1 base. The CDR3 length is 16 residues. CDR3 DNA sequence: TGTGCCAGCAGCTCGATCCTAGCGGGGGGCCAAGAGACCCAGTACTTC. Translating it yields CASSSILAGGQETQYF.

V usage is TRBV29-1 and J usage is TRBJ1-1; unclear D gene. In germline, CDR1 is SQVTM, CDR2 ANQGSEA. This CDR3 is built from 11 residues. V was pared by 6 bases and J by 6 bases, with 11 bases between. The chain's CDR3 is CSVSDPAEAFF. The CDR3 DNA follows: TGCAGCGTCAGCGATCCCGCTGAAGCTTTCTTT.

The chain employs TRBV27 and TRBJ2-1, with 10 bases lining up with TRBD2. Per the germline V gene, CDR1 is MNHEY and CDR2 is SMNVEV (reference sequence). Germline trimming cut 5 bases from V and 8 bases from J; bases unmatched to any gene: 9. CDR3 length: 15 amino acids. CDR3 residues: CASSHLITSGDEQFF. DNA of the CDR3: TGTGCCAGCAGTCACCTTATTACTAGCGGGGATGAGCAGTTCTTC.

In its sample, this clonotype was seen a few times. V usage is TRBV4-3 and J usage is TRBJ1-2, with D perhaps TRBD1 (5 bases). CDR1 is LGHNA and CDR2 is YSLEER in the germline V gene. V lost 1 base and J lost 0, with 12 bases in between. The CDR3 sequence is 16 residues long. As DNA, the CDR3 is TGCGCCAGCAGCCAAGTCCCGGGGGACGCTAACTATGGCTACACCTTC. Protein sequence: CASSQVPGDANYGYTF.

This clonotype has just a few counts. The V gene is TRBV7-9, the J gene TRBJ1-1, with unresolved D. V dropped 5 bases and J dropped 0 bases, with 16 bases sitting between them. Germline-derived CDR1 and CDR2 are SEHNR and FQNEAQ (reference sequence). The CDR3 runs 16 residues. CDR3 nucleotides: TGTGCCAGCAGCACCCCGGGAGGCTCAATGAACACTGAAGCTTTCTTT. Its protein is CASSTPGGSMNTEAFF.

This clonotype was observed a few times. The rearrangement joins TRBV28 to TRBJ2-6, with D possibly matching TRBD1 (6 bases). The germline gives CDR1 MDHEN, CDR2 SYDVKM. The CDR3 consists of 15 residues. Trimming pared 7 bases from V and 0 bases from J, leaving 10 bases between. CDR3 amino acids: CASTGTNSGANVLTF. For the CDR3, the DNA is TGTGCCAGCACCGGGACAAACTCTGGGGCCAACGTCCTGACTTTC.

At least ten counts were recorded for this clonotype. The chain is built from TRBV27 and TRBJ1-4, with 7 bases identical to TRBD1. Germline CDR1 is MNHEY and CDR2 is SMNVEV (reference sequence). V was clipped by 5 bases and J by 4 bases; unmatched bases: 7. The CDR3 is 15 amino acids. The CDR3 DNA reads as TGTGCCAGCAGTCCCAGGACAGGCTTTAATGAAAAACTGTTTTTT. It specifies CASSPRTGFNEKLFF.

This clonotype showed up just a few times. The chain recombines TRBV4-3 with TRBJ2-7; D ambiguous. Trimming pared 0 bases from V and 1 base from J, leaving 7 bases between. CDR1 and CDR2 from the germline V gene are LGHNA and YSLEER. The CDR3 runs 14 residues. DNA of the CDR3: TGCGCCAGCAGCCAAGATTACCTTTCCTACGAGCAGTACTTC. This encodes CASSQDYLSYEQYF.

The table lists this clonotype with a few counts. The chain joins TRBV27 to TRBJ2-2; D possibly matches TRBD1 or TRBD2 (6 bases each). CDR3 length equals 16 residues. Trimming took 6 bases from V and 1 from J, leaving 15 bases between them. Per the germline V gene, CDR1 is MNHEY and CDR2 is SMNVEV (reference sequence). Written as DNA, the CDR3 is TGTGCCAGCAGCCCCTTAGGGGGGCTGAACACCGGGGAGCTGTTTTTT. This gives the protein CASSPLGGLNTGELFF.

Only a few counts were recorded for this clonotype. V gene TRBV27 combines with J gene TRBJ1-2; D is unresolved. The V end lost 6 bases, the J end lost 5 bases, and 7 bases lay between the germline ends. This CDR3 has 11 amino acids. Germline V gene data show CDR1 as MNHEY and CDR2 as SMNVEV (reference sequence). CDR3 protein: CASRGEYGYTF. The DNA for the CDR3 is TGTGCCAGCAGGGGAGAATATGGCTACACCTTC.